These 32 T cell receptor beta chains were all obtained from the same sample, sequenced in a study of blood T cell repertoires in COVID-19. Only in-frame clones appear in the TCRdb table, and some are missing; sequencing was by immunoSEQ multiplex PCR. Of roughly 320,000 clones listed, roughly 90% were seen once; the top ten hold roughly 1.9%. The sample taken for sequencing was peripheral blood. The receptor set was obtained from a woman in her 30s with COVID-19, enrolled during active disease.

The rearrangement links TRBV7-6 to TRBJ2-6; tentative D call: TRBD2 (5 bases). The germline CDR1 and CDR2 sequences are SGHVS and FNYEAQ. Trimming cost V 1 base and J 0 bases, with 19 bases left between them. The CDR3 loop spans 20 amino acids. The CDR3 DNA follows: TGTGCCAGCAGCTTAGTGTTTGAGGGCTCCCTTGGCTCTGGGGCCAACGTCCTGACTTTC. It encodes CASSLVFEGSLGSGANVLTF.

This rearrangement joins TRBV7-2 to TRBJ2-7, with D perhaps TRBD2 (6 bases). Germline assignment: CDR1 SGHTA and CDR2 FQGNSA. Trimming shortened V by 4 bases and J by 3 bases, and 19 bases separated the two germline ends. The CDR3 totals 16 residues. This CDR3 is CASSSISRGLNYEQYF. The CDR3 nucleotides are TGTGCCAGCAGCTCAATATCACGGGGACTTAACTACGAGCAGTACTTC.

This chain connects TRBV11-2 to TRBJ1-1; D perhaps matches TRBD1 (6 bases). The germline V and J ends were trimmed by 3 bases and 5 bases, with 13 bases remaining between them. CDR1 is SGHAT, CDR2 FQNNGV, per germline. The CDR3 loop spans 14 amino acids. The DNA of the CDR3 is TGTGCCAGCAGCTTCGGGGGGCTGAGGACTGAAGCTTTCTTT. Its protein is CASSFGGLRTEAFF.

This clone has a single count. The CDR3 sequence: CASTPLDTQYF. CDR3 DNA sequence: TGTGCCAGCACCCCCTTGGATACGCAGTATTTT. V usage is TRBV12-3 or TRBV12-4 and J usage is TRBJ2-3; unclear D gene. The CDR3 length is 11 residues. V dropped 7 bases and J dropped 6 bases, with 8 bases sitting between them.

DNA for the CDR3: TGTGCCAGCAGCCCGGGGGGGCCCCTGGCGTTTTTT. Its translation: CASSPGGPLAFF. The chain is built from TRBV7-8 and TRBJ1-4; possible D gene TRBD1, 6 bases. Deletions cut 5 bases from V and 16 bases from J, with 17 bases between. Germline V gene data show CDR1 as SGHVS and CDR2 as FQNEAQ. CDR3 length: 12 residues.

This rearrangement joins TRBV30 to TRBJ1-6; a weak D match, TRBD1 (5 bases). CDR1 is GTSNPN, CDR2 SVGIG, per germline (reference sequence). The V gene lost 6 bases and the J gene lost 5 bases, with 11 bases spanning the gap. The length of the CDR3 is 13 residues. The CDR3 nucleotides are TGTGCCTGCCGCGGGGGGAATAATTCACCCCTCCACTTT. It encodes CACRGGNNSPLHF.

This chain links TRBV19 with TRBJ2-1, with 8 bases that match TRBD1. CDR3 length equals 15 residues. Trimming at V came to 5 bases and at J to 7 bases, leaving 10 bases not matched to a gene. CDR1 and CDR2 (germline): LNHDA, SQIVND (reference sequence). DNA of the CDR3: TGTGCCAGTAGTCCGATAGCCACAGGGGGTAATGAGCAGTTCTTC. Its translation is CASSPIATGGNEQFF.

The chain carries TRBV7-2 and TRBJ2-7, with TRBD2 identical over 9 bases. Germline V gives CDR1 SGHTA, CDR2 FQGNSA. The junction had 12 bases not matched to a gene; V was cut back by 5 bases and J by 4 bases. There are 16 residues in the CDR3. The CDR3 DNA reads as TGTGCCAGCAGCCTTAGCGGGGGCCGGGTGCCTTACGAGCAGTACGTC. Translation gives CASSLSGGRVPYEQYV.

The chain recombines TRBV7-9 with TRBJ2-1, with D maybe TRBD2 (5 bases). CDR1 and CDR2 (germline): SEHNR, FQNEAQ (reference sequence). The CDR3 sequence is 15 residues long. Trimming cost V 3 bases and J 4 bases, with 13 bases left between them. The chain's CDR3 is CASSFGGPDYNEQFF. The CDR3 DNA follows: TGTGCCAGCAGCTTCGGAGGCCCCGATTACAATGAGCAGTTCTTC.

CDR3 region: CASSPGLAATQYF. The CDR3 DNA sequence: TGTGCCAGCAGTCCCGGACTGGCGGCGACCCAGTACTTC. The V call is TRBV7-2, the J call TRBJ2-5, with a weak D call TRBD2 (5 bases). This CDR3 region has 13 residues. Germline V gives CDR1 SGHTA, CDR2 FQGNSA. V was trimmed by 6 bases and J by 7 bases, leaving 15 bases between them.

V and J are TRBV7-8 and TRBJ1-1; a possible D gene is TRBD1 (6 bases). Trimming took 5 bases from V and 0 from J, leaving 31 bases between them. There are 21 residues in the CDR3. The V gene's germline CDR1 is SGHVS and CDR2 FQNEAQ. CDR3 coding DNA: TGTGCCAGCAGCGGGGGCTTTCTCGGAACTACCCGAGGCACCATGAACACTGAAGCTTTCTTT. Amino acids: CASSGGFLGTTRGTMNTEAFF.

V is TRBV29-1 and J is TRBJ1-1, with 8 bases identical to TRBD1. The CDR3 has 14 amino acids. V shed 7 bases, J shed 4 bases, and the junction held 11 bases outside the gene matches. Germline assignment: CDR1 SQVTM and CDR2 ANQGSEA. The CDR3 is CSGGRTGPGTEAFF. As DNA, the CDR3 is TGCAGCGGCGGGCGGACAGGGCCCGGCACTGAAGCTTTCTTT.

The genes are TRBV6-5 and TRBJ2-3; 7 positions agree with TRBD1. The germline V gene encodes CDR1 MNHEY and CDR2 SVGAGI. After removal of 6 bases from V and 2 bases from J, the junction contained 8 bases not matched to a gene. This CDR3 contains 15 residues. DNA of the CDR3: TGTGCCAGCAGATTGGGACAGCCCTCCACAGATACGCAGTATTTT. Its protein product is CASRLGQPSTDTQYF.

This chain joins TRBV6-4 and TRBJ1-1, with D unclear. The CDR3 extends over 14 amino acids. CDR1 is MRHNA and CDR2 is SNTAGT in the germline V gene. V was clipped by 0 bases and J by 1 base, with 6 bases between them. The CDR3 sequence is CASSDSPGNTEAFF. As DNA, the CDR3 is TGTGCCAGCAGTGACTCGCCAGGGAACACTGAAGCTTTCTTT.

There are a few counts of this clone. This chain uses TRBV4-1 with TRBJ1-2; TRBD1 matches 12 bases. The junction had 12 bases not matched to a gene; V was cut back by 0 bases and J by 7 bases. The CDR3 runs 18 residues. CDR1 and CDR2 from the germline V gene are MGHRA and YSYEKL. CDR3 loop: CASSQDRGTGGALSGYTF. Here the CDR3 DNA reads TGCGCCAGCAGCCAAGATCGGGGGACAGGGGGCGCATTGAGTGGCTACACCTTC.

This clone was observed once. This CDR3 is CASSAGDTDNSPLHF. For the CDR3, the DNA is TGTGCCAGCAGTGCAGGGGACACAGATAATTCACCCCTCCACTTT. V and J are TRBV6-4 and TRBJ1-6; TRBD1 might be the D (6 bases). Looked up from germline, CDR1 is MRHNA and CDR2 is SNTAGT. The CDR3 consists of 15 residues. V lost 4 bases and J lost 5, with 12 bases in between.

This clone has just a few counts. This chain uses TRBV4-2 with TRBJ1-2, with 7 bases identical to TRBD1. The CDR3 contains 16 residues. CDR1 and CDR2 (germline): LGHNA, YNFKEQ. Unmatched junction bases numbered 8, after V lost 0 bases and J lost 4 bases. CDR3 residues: CASSQDSDRRLYGYTF. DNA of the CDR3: TGTGCCAGCAGCCAAGATTCGGACAGGAGACTCTATGGCTACACCTTC.

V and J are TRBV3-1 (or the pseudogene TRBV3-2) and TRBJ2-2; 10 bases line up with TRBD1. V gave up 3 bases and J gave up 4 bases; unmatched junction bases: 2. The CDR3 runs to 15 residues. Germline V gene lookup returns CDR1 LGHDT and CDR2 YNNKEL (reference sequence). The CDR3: CASSHRTGGTGELFF. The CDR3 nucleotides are TGTGCCAGCAGCCACCGGACAGGGGGCACCGGGGAGCTGTTTTTT.

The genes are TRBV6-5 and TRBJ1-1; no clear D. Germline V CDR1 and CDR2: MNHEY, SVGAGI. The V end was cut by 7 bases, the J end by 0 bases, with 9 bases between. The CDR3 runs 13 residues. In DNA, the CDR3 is TGTGCCAGCACCGGAGCGATGAACACTGAAGCTTTCTTT. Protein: CASTGAMNTEAFF.

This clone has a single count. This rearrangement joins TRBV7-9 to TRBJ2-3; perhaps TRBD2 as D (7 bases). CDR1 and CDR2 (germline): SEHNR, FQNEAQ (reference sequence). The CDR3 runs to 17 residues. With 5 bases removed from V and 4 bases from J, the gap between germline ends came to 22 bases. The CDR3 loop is CASSTHGGEGVADTQYF. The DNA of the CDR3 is TGTGCCAGCAGCACCCACGGTGGGGAGGGGGTGGCAGATACGCAGTATTTT.

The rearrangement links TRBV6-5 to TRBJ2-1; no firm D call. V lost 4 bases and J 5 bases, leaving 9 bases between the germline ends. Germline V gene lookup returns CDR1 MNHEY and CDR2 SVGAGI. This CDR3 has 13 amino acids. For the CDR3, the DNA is TGTGCCAGCAGTTCCGACCGGGACAATGAGCAGTTCTTC. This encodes CASSSDRDNEQFF.

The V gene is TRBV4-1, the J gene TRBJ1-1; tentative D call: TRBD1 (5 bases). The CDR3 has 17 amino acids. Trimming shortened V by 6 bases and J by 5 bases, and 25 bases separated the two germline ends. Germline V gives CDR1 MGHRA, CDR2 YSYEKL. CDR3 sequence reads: CASRHVREAGEGTEAFF. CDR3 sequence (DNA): TGCGCCAGCAGACACGTGCGGGAAGCGGGGGAGGGTACTGAAGCTTTCTTT.

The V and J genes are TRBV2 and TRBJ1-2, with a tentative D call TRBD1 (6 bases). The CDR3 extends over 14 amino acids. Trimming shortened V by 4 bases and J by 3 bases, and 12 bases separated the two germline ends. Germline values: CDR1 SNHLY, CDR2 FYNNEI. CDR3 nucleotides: TGTGCCAGCAGTGTGATTTACAGGGACTATGGCTACACCTTC. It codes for CASSVIYRDYGYTF.

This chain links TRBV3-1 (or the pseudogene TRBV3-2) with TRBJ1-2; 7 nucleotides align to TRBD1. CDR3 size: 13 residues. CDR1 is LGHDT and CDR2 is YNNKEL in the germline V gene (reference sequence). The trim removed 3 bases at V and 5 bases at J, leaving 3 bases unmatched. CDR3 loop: CASSQGQLYGYTF. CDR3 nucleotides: TGTGCCAGCAGCCAGGGACAGCTATATGGCTACACCTTC.

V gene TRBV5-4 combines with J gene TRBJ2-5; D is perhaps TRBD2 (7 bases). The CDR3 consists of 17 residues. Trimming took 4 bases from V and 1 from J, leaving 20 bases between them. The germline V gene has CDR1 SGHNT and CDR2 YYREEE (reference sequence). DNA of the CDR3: TGTGCCAGCAGCCCGGGTGGCGGGGGCTCTCTCCAAGAGACCCAGTACTTC. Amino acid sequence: CASSPGGGGSLQETQYF.

The CDR3 region is CASSPDQGRGTEAFF. As DNA, the CDR3 is TGTGCCAGCAGCCCCGACCAGGGGCGCGGAACTGAAGCTTTCTTT. The gene calls are TRBV3-1 (or the pseudogene TRBV3-2) and TRBJ1-1, with a possible D match to TRBD1 (6 bases). CDR1 is LGHDT, CDR2 YNNKEL, per germline (reference sequence). Trimming removed 4 bases at V and 5 bases at J, with 17 bases between. This CDR3 contains 15 residues.

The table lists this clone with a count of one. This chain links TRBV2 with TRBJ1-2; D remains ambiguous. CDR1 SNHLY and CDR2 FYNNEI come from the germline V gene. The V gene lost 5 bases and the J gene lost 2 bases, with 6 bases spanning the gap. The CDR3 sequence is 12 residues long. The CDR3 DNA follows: TGTGCCAGCAGTACAGAGAACTATGGCTACACCTTC. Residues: CASSTENYGYTF.

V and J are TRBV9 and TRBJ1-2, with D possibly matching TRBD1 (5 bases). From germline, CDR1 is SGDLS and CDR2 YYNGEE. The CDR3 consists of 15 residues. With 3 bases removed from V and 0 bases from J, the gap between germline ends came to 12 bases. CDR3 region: CASSGQGSSNYGYTF. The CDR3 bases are TGTGCCAGCAGCGGTCAGGGTTCGTCTAACTATGGCTACACCTTC.

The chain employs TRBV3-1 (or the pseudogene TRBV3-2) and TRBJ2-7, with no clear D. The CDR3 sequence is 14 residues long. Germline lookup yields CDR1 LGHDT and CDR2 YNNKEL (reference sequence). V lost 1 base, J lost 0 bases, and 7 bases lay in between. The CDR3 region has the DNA TGTGCCAGCAGCCAAGGACAAAGCTCCTACGAGCAGTACTTC. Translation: CASSQGQSSYEQYF.

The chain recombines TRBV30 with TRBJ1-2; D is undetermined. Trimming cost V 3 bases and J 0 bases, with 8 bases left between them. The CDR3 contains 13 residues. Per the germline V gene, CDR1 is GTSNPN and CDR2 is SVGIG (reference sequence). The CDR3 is CAWSPDANYGYTF. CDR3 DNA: TGTGCCTGGAGCCCAGATGCTAACTATGGCTACACCTTC.

CDR3 residues: CASSYFLAGGPYEQYF. In nucleotides, the CDR3 is TGTGCCAGCAGCTACTTCCTAGCGGGGGGGCCCTACGAGCAGTACTTC. The V call is TRBV13, the J call TRBJ2-7; 12 nucleotides agree with TRBD2. J was trimmed by 2 bases and V by 4 bases; bases with no gene match: 6. The CDR3 has 16 amino acids. CDR1 and CDR2 (germline): PRHDT, FYEKMQ (reference sequence).

The CDR3 nucleotides read TGCGCCAGCAGGGGAGAAGGGGGTTCCTACAATGAGCAGTTCTTC. Translation: CASRGEGGSYNEQFF. This chain joins TRBV5-1 and TRBJ2-1; possibly TRBD1 for D (6 bases). Germline V CDR1 and CDR2: SGHRS, YFSETQ. V gave up 5 bases and J gave up 1 base, with 13 bases separating them. CDR3 size: 15 residues.